This T cell receptor beta chain was identified in a study of a mutant IDH1 vaccine in newly diagnosed glioma. Time point: week 35, safety follow-up. The content of each vaccine dose was 300 ug of mutant IDH1 20-mer peptide, and topical imiquimod accompanied it. New WHO grade 3 or 4 astrocytomas that were IDH1-mutant and ATRX-lost had been found in donors. Germline CDR1 is LGHNA and CDR2 is YSLEER. The V end was cut by 0 bases, the J end by 3 bases, with 8 bases between. The CDR3 sequence is 14 residues long. As for this clone: Its matching antigen is unknown.

TCRdb's table, derived via immunoSEQ multiplex PCR, lists solely in-frame clones and lacks some. The data contain fewer than 45,000 clones, 80% to 90% of them singletons. The sequencing here drew on PBMCs, taken from a glioma patient whose treatment included an IDH1 peptide vaccine. The rearrangement links TRBV4-3 to TRBJ2-5; D possibly corresponds to TRBD2 (5 bases). This clonotype was sampled from a man in his forties with glioma. The DNA of the CDR3 is TGCGCCAGCAGCCAAGATACGGGAAAAGAGACCCAGTACTTC. Its protein is CASSQDTGKETQYF.